The present entry profiles one T cell receptor beta chain with its context. The antigen remains undetermined. The length of the CDR3 is 15 residues. Per the germline V gene, CDR1 is SGDLS and CDR2 is YYNGEE. Trimming removed 0 bases at V and 6 bases at J, with 13 bases between. The sample belongs to a study of T-cell memory formation after mild COVID-19. TCRdb independently ran MiXCR on the 5' RACE reads; one entry per CDR3 protein. The sample lists more than 250,000 distinct CDR3 sequences, about 17% seen once, with over 20% in the top ten. The study's findings and limits: Unconfirmed was the SARS-CoV-2 specificity of second-wave clones that peaked on day 37.

The TCR sequence derives from a man aged 18 to 30 who had mild COVID-19 (a few samples of this study predate the infection). Cell type and time point are not known. The chain combines TRBV9 with TRBJ2-1; a weak D match, TRBD2 (7 bases). Sequenced: PBMCs or a T cell subset sorted from them (not recorded which). The CDR3 loop reads CASSVVGGAFNEQFF. DNA for the CDR3: TGTGCCAGCAGCGTAGTAGGGGGGGCCTTCAATGAGCAGTTCTTC. Looking up the rest from reference TRBV9 and TRBJ2-1 gives the full variable domain: DSGVTQTPKHLITATGQRVTLRCSPRSGDLSVYWYQQSLDQGLQFLIQYYNGEERAKGNILERFSAQQFPDLHSELNLSSLELGDSALYFCASSVVGGAFNEQFFGPGTRLTVL.